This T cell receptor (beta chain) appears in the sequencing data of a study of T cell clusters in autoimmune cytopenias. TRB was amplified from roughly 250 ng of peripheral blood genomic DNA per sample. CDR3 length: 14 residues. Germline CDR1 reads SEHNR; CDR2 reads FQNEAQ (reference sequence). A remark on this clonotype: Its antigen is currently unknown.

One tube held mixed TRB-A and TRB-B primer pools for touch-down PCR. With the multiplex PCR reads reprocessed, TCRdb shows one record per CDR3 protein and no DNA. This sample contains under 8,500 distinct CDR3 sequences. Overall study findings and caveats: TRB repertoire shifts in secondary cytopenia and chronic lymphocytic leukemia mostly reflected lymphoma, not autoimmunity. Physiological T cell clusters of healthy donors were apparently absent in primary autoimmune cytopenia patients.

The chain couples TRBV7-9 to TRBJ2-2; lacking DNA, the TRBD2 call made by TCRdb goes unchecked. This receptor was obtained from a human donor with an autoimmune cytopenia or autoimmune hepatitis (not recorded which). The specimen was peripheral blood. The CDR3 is CASSLGGLGRELFF.